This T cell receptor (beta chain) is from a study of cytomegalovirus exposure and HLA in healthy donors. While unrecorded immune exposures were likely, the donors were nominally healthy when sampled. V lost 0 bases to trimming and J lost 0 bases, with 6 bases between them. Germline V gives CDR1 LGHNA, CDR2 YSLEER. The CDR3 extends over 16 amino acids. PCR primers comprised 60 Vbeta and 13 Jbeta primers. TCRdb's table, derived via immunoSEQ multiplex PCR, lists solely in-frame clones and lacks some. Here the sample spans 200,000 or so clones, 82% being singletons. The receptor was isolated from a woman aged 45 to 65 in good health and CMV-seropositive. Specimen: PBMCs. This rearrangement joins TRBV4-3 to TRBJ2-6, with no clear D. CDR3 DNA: TGCGCCAGCAGCCAAGATATCAGCTCTGGGGCCAACGTCCTGACTTTC. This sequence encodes CASSQDISSGANVLTF.